Shown below are 18 T cell receptor beta chains from a single sample sequenced in a study of T cell responses to AZD1222 COVID-19 vaccine. Repertoires were generated with immunoSEQ multiplex PCR, while TCRdb's copy carries only in-frame clones and drops some. The sample yields 150,000 to 200,000 clones, 94% seen once. This specimen consisted of peripheral blood, obtained on day 0 of AZD1222 vaccination. These receptors all stem from an adult in good health.

The chain joins TRBV9 to TRBJ1-1; no firm D call. The CDR3 is made up of 13 amino acids. Germline V CDR1 and CDR2: SGDLS, YYNGEE. Trimming removed 4 bases at V and 2 bases at J, with 9 bases between. In nucleotides, the CDR3 is TGTGCCAGCAGCACCCGCCCCAACACTGAAGCTTTCTTT. Protein sequence: CASSTRPNTEAFF.

V is TRBV27 and J is TRBJ2-2; D is uncertain. In germline, CDR1 is MNHEY, CDR2 SMNVEV (reference sequence). Trimming removed 0 bases from V and 7 bases from J, with 12 bases in between. There are 15 residues in the CDR3. The CDR3 reads CASSLSMGISGELFF. The CDR3 nucleotides are TGTGCCAGCAGTTTATCGATGGGTATTAGCGGGGAGCTGTTTTTT.

As DNA, the CDR3 is TGTGCCAGCAGTGAAACGGGACCGTATCAGCCCCAGCATTTT. Translation gives CASSETGPYQPQHF. The chain is built from TRBV2 and TRBJ1-5; TRBD1 might be the D (5 bases). Germline CDR1 and CDR2: SNHLY and FYNNEI. The CDR3 has 14 amino acids. The V end lost 2 bases, the J end lost 5 bases, and 10 bases lay between the germline ends. Filled out from reference TRBV2 and TRBJ1-5, the complete variable domain reads EPEVTQTPSHQVTQMGQEVILRCVPISNHLYFYWYRQILGQKVEFLVSFYNNEISEKSEIFDDQFSVERPDGSNFTLKIRSTKLEDSAMYFCASSETGPYQPQHFGDGTRLSIL.

The chain has TRBV5-1 and TRBJ1-2; 7 bases are shared with TRBD1. CDR3 size: 20 residues. Unmatched junction bases numbered 26, after V lost 1 base and J lost 8 bases. In germline, CDR1 is SGHRS, CDR2 YFSETQ. DNA of the CDR3: TGCGCCAGCAGCTTGTACGTCCGGAGGGCCAGGATCCGGGACAGTCGGGGCTACACCTTC. It specifies CASSLYVRRARIRDSRGYTF.

The J gene is TRBJ2-2, the V gene TRBV18, with 8 nucleotides matching TRBD1. The CDR3 consists of 15 residues. V was clipped by 3 bases and J by 5 bases; unmatched bases: 5. Per the germline V gene, CDR1 is KGHSH and CDR2 is LQKENI. Written as DNA, the CDR3 is TGTGCCAGCTCACCGGCGACAGGGGTGACCGGGGAGCTGTTTTTT. It translates to CASSPATGVTGELFF.

The chain carries TRBV7-9 and TRBJ2-1; D gene ambiguous. This CDR3 has 14 amino acids. Germline values: CDR1 SEHNR, CDR2 FQNEAQ (reference sequence). V lost 4 bases and J 7 bases, leaving 14 bases between the germline ends. This CDR3 reads CASSSPRLQNEQFF. The CDR3 DNA reads as TGTGCCAGCAGCTCCCCGCGCTTACAAAATGAGCAGTTCTTC.

V usage is TRBV7-9 and J usage is TRBJ1-2, with 7 positions matching TRBD1. The J segment lost 8 bases and the V segment lost 1 base, leaving 4 bases of the junction unmatched. Looked up from germline, CDR1 is SEHNR and CDR2 is FQNEAQ (reference sequence). The CDR3 loop spans 13 amino acids. The CDR3 region is CASSLEGAEGYTF. CDR3 nucleotides: TGTGCCAGCAGCTTAGAGGGGGCGGAAGGCTACACCTTC. The full variable domain, with the rest looked up from reference TRBV7-9 and TRBJ1-2, is DTGVSQNPRHKITKRGQNVTFRCDPISEHNRLYWYRQTLGQGPEFLTYFQNEAQLEKSRLLSDRFSAERPKGSFSTLEIQRTEQGDSAMYLCASSLEGAEGYTFGSGTRLTVV.

The chain combines TRBV7-9 with TRBJ2-5; 7 nucleotides align to TRBD1. Germline V gene lookup returns CDR1 SEHNR and CDR2 FQNEAQ (reference sequence). The V and J ends lost 5 bases and 1 base, in that order; junction bases with no gene match: 7. This CDR3 region has 15 residues. CDR3 DNA: TGTGCCAGCAGCCCCTCCGGACAGGTCCAAGAGACCCAGTACTTC. This sequence encodes CASSPSGQVQETQYF.

V and J are TRBV6-5 and TRBJ1-6; D possibly corresponds to TRBD1 (5 bases). Trimming took off 6 bases at V and 9 bases at J, with 15 bases between the two ends. CDR3 length equals 14 residues. Germline V gene lookup returns CDR1 MNHEY and CDR2 SVGAGI. The CDR3 DNA is TGTGCCAGCAGAGGATGGAGGGGAATTTCACCCCTCCACTTT. Amino acids: CASRGWRGISPLHF.

V gene TRBV5-4 combines with J gene TRBJ1-4; D is unresolved. The CDR3 runs to 15 residues. The V end lost 3 bases, the J end lost 8 bases, and 17 bases lay between the germline ends. Germline V gene data show CDR1 as SGHNT and CDR2 as YYREEE (reference sequence). CDR3: CASSSFTGTEEKLFF. CDR3 bases: TGTGCCAGCAGCTCCTTTACGGGTACCGAGGAAAAACTGTTTTTT.

The J gene is TRBJ2-1, the V gene TRBV12-2; the table's D gene call, TRBD2, was not cross checked with the DNA. TRBV12-2 counts as a pseudogene. The CDR3 runs to 20 residues. CDR3 protein: CASRLGVPAERKYLDNEQFF. CDR3 DNA: TGTGCAAGTCGCTTAGGGGTCCCCGCTGAGCGGAAATACCTGGACAATGAGCAGTTCTTC.

This chain links TRBV2 with TRBJ1-1; no reliable D call. The CDR3 contains 12 residues. V was cut by 7 bases and J by 8 bases, with 14 bases left in between. Germline V gene sequence: CDR1 SNHLY, CDR2 FYNNEI. In DNA form, the CDR3 reads TGTGCCAGCACCCGAATGGAGGGCGAAGCTTTCTTT. Its protein is CASTRMEGEAFF.

The chain has TRBV9 and TRBJ1-1; D not resolved. V lost 0 bases to trimming and J lost 10 bases, with 13 bases between them. The V gene's germline CDR1 is SGDLS and CDR2 YYNGEE. The CDR3 sequence is 13 residues long. The CDR3 reads CASSVAEGMGAFF. CDR3 sequence (DNA): TGTGCCAGCAGCGTAGCTGAGGGTATGGGAGCTTTCTTT.

The genes are TRBV25-1 and TRBJ1-1; D is unresolved. The CDR3 covers 11 residues. The V gene lost 4 bases and the J gene lost 5 bases, with 5 bases spanning the gap. CDR1 is MGHDK, CDR2 SYGVNS, per germline. The CDR3 region has the DNA TGTGCCAGCAGTGTAGGGACTGAAGCTTTCTTT. This codes for CASSVGTEAFF.

The rearrangement links TRBV7-2 to TRBJ2-7; D ambiguous. Trimming cost V 1 base and J 3 bases, with 7 bases left between them. Looked up from germline, CDR1 is SGHTA and CDR2 is FQGNSA. This CDR3 is 13 amino acids long. The CDR3: CASSLEADYEQYF. Here the CDR3 DNA reads TGTGCCAGCAGCTTAGAAGCCGACTACGAGCAGTACTTC.

The rearrangement links TRBV7-9 to TRBJ2-3; D is unresolved. CDR1 SEHNR and CDR2 FQNEAQ come from the germline V gene (reference sequence). The CDR3 loop spans 13 amino acids. Trimming removed 6 bases from V and 1 base from J, with 8 bases in between. The CDR3 loop reads CASRGRGTDTQYF. CDR3 DNA: TGTGCCAGCAGGGGAAGGGGCACAGATACGCAGTATTTT.

This chain links TRBV5-4 with TRBJ2-1; tentative D call: TRBD2 (6 bases). The CDR3 is made up of 13 amino acids. Germline loops: CDR1 SGHNT, CDR2 YYREEE (reference sequence). Trimming pared 4 bases from V and 3 bases from J, leaving 8 bases between. The CDR3: CASSPDYYNEQFF. The CDR3 DNA follows: TGTGCCAGCAGCCCGGACTACTACAATGAGCAGTTCTTC.

The chain employs TRBV12-5 and TRBJ1-1; 10 bases are shared with TRBD1. The CDR3 totals 14 residues. Losses at the gene ends were 6 bases for V and 10 bases for J; bases not matched to a gene: 11. Per germline, CDR1 LGHNT and CDR2 FRNRAP. The CDR3 DNA reads as TGTGCTAGTGGCATCACCGGGACAGGGGCTGGAGCTTTCTTT. Residues: CASGITGTGAGAFF.